This T cell receptor (beta chain) appears in the sequencing data of a study of beta chain features in type 1 diabetes. Study in general: The samples had 107,917,701 sorted cells examined in all. The study's findings and limits: Comparison showed that naive, central memory and Treg TCRB repertoires appeared more similar among patients than among healthy donors. Shortening of TCRB CDR3s, moderate but significant, appeared in all four CD4+ subsets of Type 1 diabetes patients. Whether TCRB rearrangement is influenced by HLA type was left unresolved in this analysis.

This clone was seen more than once but under ten times. Its antigen is not known. The CDR3 is made up of 15 amino acids. V was pared by 4 bases and J by 0 bases, with 11 bases between. Per the germline V gene, CDR1 is SGHRS and CDR2 is YFSETQ. The investigators reverse transcribed all of the isolated RNA, so they sequenced expressed TCRB transcripts. Data came from immunoSEQ multiplex PCR; TCRdb stores just in-frame clones and leaves some out. The profile covers 500,000 to 650,000 clones, with roughly 12% appearing a single time and around 0.12% taken by the ten largest. Naive, central memory, regulatory and stem cell-like memory cells within the CD4+ compartment were sorted using CD45RO/CCR7/CD25/CD127/CD95/CD27.

Sequencing input: naive CD4+ T cells from blood. This chain uses TRBV5-1 with TRBJ1-3; unclear D gene. The sequence derives from a man aged 25 to 40 with type 1 diabetes. The CDR3 region has the DNA TGCGCCAGCAGCAGCGCCGGCTACTCTGGAAACACCATATATTTT. It specifies CASSSAGYSGNTIYF.